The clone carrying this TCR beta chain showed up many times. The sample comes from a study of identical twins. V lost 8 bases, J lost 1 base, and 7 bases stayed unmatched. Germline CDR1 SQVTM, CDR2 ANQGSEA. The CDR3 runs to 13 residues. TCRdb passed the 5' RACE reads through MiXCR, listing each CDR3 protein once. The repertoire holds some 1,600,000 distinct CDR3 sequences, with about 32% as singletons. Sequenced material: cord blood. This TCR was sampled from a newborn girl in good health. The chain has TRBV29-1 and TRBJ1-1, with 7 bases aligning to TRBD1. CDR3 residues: CSSEEGANTEAFF. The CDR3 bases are TGCAGCTCCGAAGAGGGGGCGAACACTGAAGCTTTCTTT.